One sample yielded the 21 T cell receptor beta chains listed below, sequenced in a study of shared clonotypes between healthy human individuals. Only in-frame clones appear in the TCRdb table, and some are missing; sequencing was by immunoSEQ multiplex PCR. The sample has fewer than 3 million clones, about nine tenths seen once; the top ten hold 0.37%. Specimen: naive CD4+ T cells from PBMCs. The subset denotes: CD45RA+ positively selected. These receptors originate from a man aged 18 to 30 in good health. Some clones in this sample may be carry-over from other donors' samples.

The rearrangement joins TRBV7-2 to TRBJ2-5; 9 nucleotides line up with TRBD2. Losses at the gene ends were 1 base for V and 4 bases for J; bases not matched to a gene: 1. Germline CDR1 is SGHTA and CDR2 is FQGNSA. The CDR3 covers 14 residues. The CDR3 DNA is TGTGCCAGCAGCTTAGGACTAGCGGTAGAGACCCAGTACTTC. This encodes CASSLGLAVETQYF.

The chain recombines TRBV9 with TRBJ1-1; 7 nucleotides match TRBD1. V shed 4 bases and J 2 bases; nucleotides not matched to a gene: 8. Germline values: CDR1 SGDLS, CDR2 YYNGEE. This CDR3 has 15 amino acids. The CDR3 sequence is CASSLEGQRNTEAFF. In nucleotides, the CDR3 is TGTGCCAGCAGCTTAGAGGGACAGAGAAACACTGAAGCTTTCTTT.

V gene TRBV25-1 combines with J gene TRBJ1-4; 8 bases line up with TRBD1. This CDR3 has 15 residues. Per the germline V gene, CDR1 is MGHDK and CDR2 is SYGVNS. The V segment lost 6 bases and the J segment 8 bases; nucleotides outside the gene matches: 11. The CDR3 coding sequence is TGTGCCAGCAGCGCGGACAGGGACTCCCTGGAAAAACTGTTTTTT. It translates to CASSADRDSLEKLFF.

The rearrangement joins TRBV11-2 to TRBJ1-2; 7 nucleotides line up with TRBD1. This CDR3 is 17 amino acids long. Germline V lookup: CDR1 SGHAT, CDR2 FQNNGV. Losses at the gene ends were 4 bases for V and 3 bases for J; bases not matched to a gene: 14. CDR3 bases: TGTGCCAGCAGCTCCCAGGGGGTTAGGGCTCCAGACTATGGCTACACCTTC. Protein product: CASSSQGVRAPDYGYTF.

The V and J genes are TRBV19 and TRBJ2-7; 8 positions agree with TRBD2. CDR1 LNHDA and CDR2 SQIVND come from the germline V gene (reference sequence). Trimming at V came to 2 bases and at J to 2 bases, leaving 14 bases not matched to a gene. This CDR3 region has 18 residues. The chain's CDR3 is CASSISGKGTSGAYEQYF. The CDR3 DNA reads TGTGCCAGTAGTATATCGGGGAAGGGAACTAGCGGCGCCTACGAGCAGTACTTC. The full variable domain, completed using reference TRBV19 and TRBJ2-7, is DGGITQSPKYLFRKEGQNVTLSCEQNLNHDAMYWYRQDPGQGLRLIYYSQIVNDFQKGDIAEGYSVSREKKESFPLTVTSAQKNPTAFYLCASSISGKGTSGAYEQYFGPGTRLTVT.

The genes are TRBV30 and TRBJ2-3; D gene ambiguous. This CDR3 contains 13 residues. Germline V CDR1 and CDR2: GTSNPN, SVGIG (reference sequence). V was shortened by 5 bases and J by 10 bases, with 19 bases between the two germline ends. CDR3 coding DNA: TGTGCCTGGGCTGGGGATCTGGGTAGAGCGCAGTATTTT. Its protein is CAWAGDLGRAQYF. Full variable domain (missing parts from reference TRBV30 and TRBJ2-3): SQTIHQWPATLVQPVGSPLSLECTVEGTSNPNLYWYRQAAGRGLQLLFYSVGIGQISSEVPQNLSASRPQDRQFILSSKKLLLSDSGFYLCAWAGDLGRAQYFGPGTRLTVL.

J is TRBJ2-5 and V is TRBV5-1, with no clear D. CDR3 size: 13 residues. Looked up from germline, CDR1 is SGHRS and CDR2 is YFSETQ. Trimming removed 5 bases from V and 0 bases from J, with 8 bases in between. This CDR3 is CASRPEYQETQYF. CDR3 coding DNA: TGCGCCAGCAGGCCAGAGTACCAAGAGACCCAGTACTTC.

The chain carries TRBV7-2 and TRBJ1-3; 7 bases line up with TRBD1. J was trimmed by 2 bases and V by 2 bases; bases with no gene match: 6. The CDR3 sequence is 16 residues long. Germline-derived CDR1 and CDR2 are SGHTA and FQGNSA. The CDR3 coding sequence is TGTGCCAGCAGCTTAATGGGACAGACGACTGGAAACACCATATATTTT. As protein: CASSLMGQTTGNTIYF.

The chain has TRBV4-3 and TRBJ1-2; D remains ambiguous. Germline V CDR1 and CDR2: LGHNA, YSLEER. V shed 1 base and J shed 3 bases, with 12 bases lying between them. CDR3 length equals 15 residues. CDR3 nucleotide sequence: TGCGCCAGCAGCCAAGGCGACGCAGGTGACTATGGCTACACCTTC. Translation gives CASSQGDAGDYGYTF.

This chain links TRBV7-3 with TRBJ1-2; TRBD1 is a possible D gene (5 bases). The CDR3 has 15 residues. V dropped 2 bases and J dropped 2 bases, with 12 bases sitting between them. The germline V gene has CDR1 SGHTA and CDR2 FQGTGA. CDR3 sequence (DNA): TGTGCCAGCAGCTTATCGGCAGGGTCGAACTATGGCTACACCTTC. Amino acid sequence: CASSLSAGSNYGYTF.

The chain carries TRBV5-1 and TRBJ2-3, with D unresolved. This CDR3 contains 15 residues. V dropped 5 bases and J dropped 6 bases, with 19 bases sitting between them. Germline V gives CDR1 SGHRS, CDR2 YFSETQ. The CDR3: CASSFSGPPMDTQYF. As DNA, the CDR3 is TGCGCCAGCAGTTTTTCCGGGCCTCCCATGGATACGCAGTATTTT.

The chain couples TRBV5-6 to TRBJ2-1; a possible D gene is TRBD1 (5 bases). Trimming stripped 4 bases from V and 0 bases from J, with 14 bases between. The length of the CDR3 is 16 residues. Germline CDR1 and CDR2: SGHDT and YYEEEE. CDR3 amino acids: CASSGNSGHSYNEQFF. The CDR3 DNA sequence: TGTGCCAGCAGCGGAAACTCAGGGCACTCCTACAATGAGCAGTTCTTC.

The rearrangement links TRBV23-1 to TRBJ2-1; possibly TRBD2 for D (5 bases). TRBV23-1 is flagged as an ORF with uncertain function. The CDR3 sequence is 15 residues long. Trimming removed 3 bases at V and 9 bases at J, with 18 bases between. CDR3: CASSHQDCQFGEQFF. CDR3 nucleotides: TGCGCCAGCAGTCATCAGGACTGTCAGTTTGGTGAGCAGTTCTTC.

The rearrangement uses TRBV2 and TRBJ2-7, with TRBD1 as a possible D gene (6 bases). Germline V gene sequence: CDR1 SNHLY, CDR2 FYNNEI. Trimming removed 5 bases at V and 0 bases at J, with 11 bases between. The CDR3 has 14 residues. CDR3 coding DNA: TGTGCCAGCAGTTCGGACAGTAGCTCCTACGAGCAGTACTTC. Translating gives CASSSDSSSYEQYF.

The chain uses TRBV29-1 and TRBJ2-3; 8 bases match TRBD2. CDR3 length equals 15 residues. CDR1 is SQVTM and CDR2 is ANQGSEA in the germline V gene. Unmatched junction bases numbered 10, after V lost 2 bases and J lost 6 bases. CDR3 nucleotide sequence: TGCAGCGTTGAAAGGGCGGGGGGCGTAGGGGATACGCAGTATTTT. It specifies CSVERAGGVGDTQYF.

This chain connects TRBV7-8 to TRBJ1-1; TRBD1 is a possible D gene (5 bases). CDR3 size: 13 residues. V lost 5 bases to trimming and J lost 8 bases, with 15 bases between them. Germline V gene data show CDR1 as SGHVS and CDR2 as FQNEAQ. The CDR3 DNA sequence: TGTGCCAGCAGCCTCGGGTGGAGGGGCGAAGCTTTCTTT. Its translation: CASSLGWRGEAFF.

The chain recombines TRBV9 with TRBJ2-2; TRBD1 might be the D (6 bases). From germline, CDR1 is SGDLS and CDR2 YYNGEE. This CDR3 has 15 residues. Trimming left V 3 bases short and J 5 bases short, with 14 bases between. The CDR3 bases are TGTGCCAGCAGCGGCCGCCCAGGGGAAACCGGGGAGCTGTTTTTT. It yields the protein CASSGRPGETGELFF.

This clone is a singleton in its sample. Its ends do not fully match the called genes, so a read error is possible. The rearrangement joins TRBV4-1 to TRBJ1-5, with D perhaps matching TRBD1 (5 bases). This CDR3 has 17 amino acids. From germline, CDR1 is MGHRA and CDR2 YSYEKL. The CDR3: CASGQDIGRGGNQPQHF. The CDR3 DNA reads TGCGCCAGCGGCCAAGATATTGGTAGGGGAGGCAATCAGCCCCAGCATTTT.

The chain joins TRBV5-4 to TRBJ1-6; no clear D. The germline V gene encodes CDR1 SGHNT and CDR2 YYREEE (reference sequence). V lost 6 bases and J 10 bases, leaving 11 bases between the germline ends. The CDR3 covers 12 residues. The CDR3 DNA sequence: TGTGCCAGCACCCTGGAGGGATCACCCCTCCACTTT. Translation gives CASTLEGSPLHF.

The V and J genes are TRBV7-2 and TRBJ1-5, with 7 bases lining up with TRBD1. The germline CDR1 and CDR2 sequences are SGHTA and FQGNSA. V lost 3 bases, J lost 5 bases, and 19 bases stayed unmatched. This CDR3 is built from 19 residues. For the CDR3, the DNA is TGTGCCAGCAGCTTCTACTTCGGGACAGCGGGGGCGGGTTATCAGCCCCAGCATTTT. Translation: CASSFYFGTAGAGYQPQHF.

The chain combines TRBV28 with TRBJ2-7; D might be TRBD2 (6 bases). V gave up 4 bases and J gave up 6 bases, with 13 bases separating them. Germline CDR1 reads MDHEN; CDR2 reads SYDVKM. This CDR3 region has 13 residues. CDR3 sequence: CASSSGSRGEQYF. CDR3 sequence (DNA): TGTGCCAGCAGTTCCGGGAGCAGAGGCGAGCAGTACTTC.